Listed below are T cell receptor beta chains from one sample, sequenced in a study of T cell changes during pregnancy in multiple sclerosis. TCRdb's table, derived via immunoSEQ multiplex PCR, lists solely in-frame clones and lacks some. The top ten clones hold roughly 3.9% of a sample with roughly 46,000 clones, approximately 92% of them seen once. The sample here was CD8+ T cells from peripheral blood mononuclear cells, taken after pregnancy. These receptor sequences come from a female donor with multiple sclerosis, enrolled in a pregnancy study. Both conserved end residues are part of each CDR3. Not every row has a clone size; where given, it reads once, few, many or a size class.

CASSISMNTEAFF	TRBJ1-1	.	TRBV19
CASLGRETTGELFF	TRBJ2-2	.	TRBV7-9
CASSGPTSGGPYNEQFF	TRBJ2-1	.	TRBV2
CASGGLSGANVLTF	TRBJ2-6	.	TRBV9
CASSYTYGQGIEQYF	TRBJ2-7	.	TRBV6-5
CASSLELAGTGELFF	TRBJ2-2	.	TRBV11-1
CASSGGDAFF	TRBJ1-1	.	TRBV9
CASSAGLAGVYYEQYF	TRBJ2-7	.	TRBV28
CASSLSPSLGEQYF	TRBJ2-7	.	TRBV7-3
CASSPLGDITEAFF	TRBJ1-1	.	TRBV27
CASKDRQTQETQYF	TRBJ2-5	.	TRBV2
CASSSPATGGPYNEQFF	TRBJ2-1	once	TRBV7-8
CASSPFRGGYNEQFF	TRBJ2-1	.	TRBV9
CASSGGGTEAFF	TRBJ1-1	.	TRBV5-1
CASSPGPPSEQYF	TRBJ2-7	.	TRBV7-9
CASSPSSGNTIYF	TRBJ1-3	.	TRBV7-6
CASSSPGSLYEQYF	TRBJ2-7	few	TRBV2
CASSESPEFGGRTDTQYF	TRBJ2-3	.	TRBV6-1
CSAQRGVGLAGERWATDTQYF	TRBJ2-3	.	TRBV29-1
CASSPTSGENTGELFF	TRBJ2-2	.	TRBV4-1
CASSLGQEWTEAFF	TRBJ1-1	many	TRBV2
CASSVGHGAYEQYF	TRBJ2-7	.	TRBV9
CSVEDTGYSYEQYF	TRBJ2-7	.	TRBV29-1
CASSMWDRGLISGANVLTF	TRBJ2-6	once	TRBV19
CASSQGGQGHGYTF	TRBJ1-2	.	TRBV4-1
CASSAHRTSETYEQYF	TRBJ2-7	.	TRBV9
CASSGRPGQGSLSGNTIYF	TRBJ1-3	.	TRBV5-1
CAASSGTSGSYNEQFF	TRBJ2-1	.	TRBV15
CATRLSLTSDSPRGETQYF	TRBJ2-5	.	TRBV2
CARPRVRRLTDTQYF	TRBJ2-3	.	TRBV27
CASEESGEETQYF	TRBJ2-5	.	TRBV4-1
CASSPVDNEQFF	TRBJ2-1	.	TRBV4-1